Listed here are 32 T cell receptor beta chains from one sample, sequenced in a study of T cells after yellow fever vaccination (dated by TCRdb to about 2019). The receptor library was made with 5' RACE. The instrument given in TCRdb is Illumina HiSeq 2500. The public reads were run again by TCRdb, first through fastp at Q25 and then through MiXCR, and only productive beta chains were kept. Entries are consolidated by CDR3 protein sequence, retaining the most common genes and DNA. This sample lists about 400,000 distinct CDR3 sequences; around 6.4% were detected once. Over 14% of the sample rests with the top ten. The treatment or condition label, read with the paper, signifies: live attenuated yellow fever vaccine strain. The sequences come from PBMCs, collected 5 days after the yellow fever booster vaccination. These receptors all come from a young man who received the YFV17D yellow fever vaccine.

About this clonotype: The junction shows a germline mismatch at one end, possibly a read error. The rearrangement uses TRBV14 and TRBJ2-3; perhaps TRBD2 as D (6 bases). There are 13 residues in the CDR3. Germline V gives CDR1 SGHDN, CDR2 FVKESK. CDR3 DNA: TGTGCCAGCAGCCGCGGACTAACAGATACGCCGTATTTT. Amino acids: CASSRGLTDTPYF.

The CDR3 region has the DNA TGTGCCAGCCAGACATCGGACCGAAGCTCCTACAATGAGCAGTTCTTC. Translation gives CASQTSDRSSYNEQFF. V is TRBV5-6 and J is TRBJ2-1; D gene unclear. The V end was cut by 7 bases, the J end by 0 bases, with 17 bases between. CDR3 length: 16 residues. The V gene's germline CDR1 is SGHDT and CDR2 YYEEEE.

This sequence joins TRBV28 and TRBJ2-1; 8 bases match TRBD1. This CDR3 comprises 15 residues. With 7 bases clipped from V and 4 bases from J, the junction kept 9 bases outside the gene matches. Germline CDR1 reads MDHEN; CDR2 reads SYDVKM. In nucleotides, the CDR3 is TGTGCCAGCAACCCCGGACAGGGTGGGTACAATGAGCAGTTCTTC. Amino acids: CASNPGQGGYNEQFF.

This clonotype was detected ten times or more. The rearrangement links TRBV7-2 to TRBJ2-1; no definite D call. V shed 8 bases and J shed 3 bases, with 8 bases lying between them. This CDR3 is built from 12 residues. Germline assignment: CDR1 SGHTA and CDR2 FQGNSA. CDR3 region: CASAGRYNEQFF. CDR3 nucleotide sequence: TGTGCCAGCGCAGGTCGCTACAATGAGCAGTTCTTC. Together with reference TRBV7-2 and TRBJ2-1, the CDR3 gives the full variable domain: GAGVSQSPSNKVTEKGKDVELRCDPISGHTALYWYRQSLGQGLEFLIYFQGNSAPDKSGLPSDRFSAERTGGSVSTLTIQRTQQEDSAVYLCASAGRYNEQFFGPGTRLTVL.

The CDR3 nucleotides are TGTGCCAGCAGCTTGGGGCGGGGCAACGAGCAGTACTTC. Translation: CASSLGRGNEQYF. The gene calls are TRBV7-2 and TRBJ2-7, with D possibly being TRBD2 (6 bases). The V end was cut by 3 bases, the J end by 5 bases, with 11 bases between. Germline CDR1 SGHTA, CDR2 FQGNSA. CDR3 size: 13 residues.

The V and J genes are TRBV19 and TRBJ2-7; D may match TRBD1 or TRBD2 (6 bases each). The CDR3 runs 16 residues. Trimming pared 2 bases from V and 0 bases from J, leaving 14 bases between. Per germline, CDR1 LNHDA and CDR2 SQIVND (reference sequence). The CDR3 loop reads CASSINAGHLSYEQYF. DNA for the CDR3: TGTGCCAGTAGTATAAATGCGGGACACCTCTCCTACGAGCAGTACTTC.

The table lists this clonotype with many counts. The rearrangement joins TRBV20-1 to TRBJ2-3; D is uncertain. The CDR3 has 13 amino acids. From germline, CDR1 is DFQATT and CDR2 SNEGSKA (reference sequence). CDR3 region: CVLPLGGTDTQYF. As DNA, the CDR3 is TGCGTACTCCCTCTAGGAGGCACAGATACGCAGTATTTT.

This clonotype was found many times. The chain links TRBV29-1 to TRBJ2-5, with TRBD1 matching 8 bases. The CDR3 loop spans 13 amino acids. CDR1 is SQVTM, CDR2 ANQGSEA, per germline. J lost 4 bases, V lost 6 bases, and 7 bases had no gene match. The CDR3 nucleotides are TGCAGCGTGGCCGGACAGGGTCTAGAGACCCAGTACTTC. Its translation is CSVAGQGLETQYF.

The chain joins TRBV5-4 to TRBJ1-1; D unclear. The CDR3 has 15 amino acids. V was shortened by 0 bases and J by 1 base, with 10 bases between the two germline ends. Germline V lookup: CDR1 SGHNT, CDR2 YYREEE (reference sequence). CDR3 residues: CASSLDLDRNTEAFF. CDR3 bases: TGTGCCAGCAGCTTGGATCTGGACCGGAACACTGAAGCTTTCTTT.

This clonotype has a count of ten or more. The rearrangement joins TRBV7-2 to TRBJ2-4; 7 bases align to TRBD1. The CDR3 is made up of 12 amino acids. Losses at the gene ends were 4 bases for V and 7 bases for J; bases not matched to a gene: 1. Germline loops: CDR1 SGHTA, CDR2 FQGNSA. The CDR3 is CASSSQGNIQYF. The CDR3 region has the DNA TGTGCCAGCAGCTCACAGGGGAACATTCAGTACTTC.

The V gene is TRBV20-1, the J gene TRBJ2-5; D gene uncertain. CDR1 DFQATT and CDR2 SNEGSKA come from the germline V gene (reference sequence). The CDR3 has 13 residues. Trimming removed 7 bases from V and 3 bases from J, with 15 bases in between. The CDR3 DNA follows: TGCAGTGTATCTGCACCTAGGGAAGAGACCCAGTACTTC. Its protein is CSVSAPREETQYF.

The chain carries TRBV20-1 and TRBJ2-1; the match to TRBD2 covers 9 bases. This CDR3 comprises 16 residues. Germline V gene data show CDR1 as DFQATT and CDR2 as SNEGSKA (reference sequence). Trimming at V came to 1 base and at J to 8 bases, leaving 12 bases not matched to a gene. CDR3 nucleotides: TGCAGTGCTAGAGCGGTAGGGGCGGGAGGGAAGGATGAGCAGTTCTTC. It is translated as CSARAVGAGGKDEQFF.

This clonotype has at least ten counts. CDR3 coding DNA: TGTGCCAGCAGCCCCTTTGGGGGGAACACTGAAGCTTTCTTT. Translated: CASSPFGGNTEAFF. This chain uses TRBV7-9 with TRBJ1-1; D may be TRBD1 (5 bases). V gave up 5 bases and J gave up 1 base, with 11 bases separating them. CDR1 is SEHNR and CDR2 is FQNEAQ in the germline V gene (reference sequence). The CDR3 spans 14 residues. The variable domain in full, with the rest retrieved from reference TRBV7-9 and TRBJ1-1, is DTGVSQNPRHKITKRGQNVTFRCDPISEHNRLYWYRQTLGQGPEFLTYFQNEAQLEKSRLLSDRFSAERPKGSFSTLEIQRTEQGDSAMYLCASSPFGGNTEAFFGQGTRLTVV.

The CDR3 bases are TGTGCCAGCAGCACAACTAGCGGGAGCTTCTCTGGGGCCAACGTCCTGACTTTC. This encodes CASSTTSGSFSGANVLTF. This chain joins TRBV11-1 and TRBJ2-6, with 11 bases that match TRBD2. The CDR3 covers 18 residues. V lost 5 bases and J lost 0; bases outside the gene matches: 6. Looked up from germline, CDR1 is SGHAT and CDR2 is FQDESV (reference sequence).

As concerns this clonotype: This may be a read error, as it is one base from a much larger clone. The V and J genes are TRBV5-1 and TRBJ2-3; the D is unclear. Germline assignment: CDR1 SGHRS and CDR2 YFSETQ. This CDR3 has 14 residues. This CDR3 reads CVSNQDGSTDTQYF. The DNA for the CDR3 is TGCGTCAGCAATCAGGACGGTAGCACAGATACGCAGTATTTT. Full variable domain (outside the CDR3, taken from reference TRBV5-1 and TRBJ2-3): KAGVTQTPRYLIKTRGQQVTLSCSPISGHRSVSWYQQTPGQGLQFLFEYFSETQRNKGNFPGRFSGRQFSNSRSEMNVSTLELGDSALYLCVSNQDGSTDTQYFGPGTRLTVL.

This clonotype was counted only a few times. The CDR3 sequence is CASSRQEWSYEQYF. CDR3 bases: TGTGCCAGCAGCCGACAGGAGTGGTCCTACGAGCAGTACTTC. The genes are TRBV6-1 and TRBJ2-7, with a tentative D call TRBD1 (6 bases). The CDR3 extends over 14 amino acids. V lost 6 bases, J lost 1 base, and 13 bases lay in between. Germline V gene sequence: CDR1 MNHNS, CDR2 SASEGT.

The sample holds many counts of this clonotype. The chain has TRBV4-3 and TRBJ1-1; D uncertain. Per the germline V gene, CDR1 is LGHNA and CDR2 is YSLEER. V lost 1 base and J 4 bases, leaving 10 bases between the germline ends. This CDR3 has 14 residues. The CDR3: CASSQVQVATEAFF. The CDR3 DNA is TGCGCCAGCAGCCAAGTTCAGGTGGCCACTGAAGCTTTCTTT.

This clonotype was recorded once. This chain joins TRBV28 and TRBJ2-6; D gene uncertain. This CDR3 is 15 amino acids long. Germline lookup yields CDR1 MDHEN and CDR2 SYDVKM. The V end was cut by 5 bases, the J end by 0 bases, with 8 bases between. The CDR3 reads CASSPPVSGANVLTF. The CDR3 region has the DNA TGTGCCAGCAGTCCCCCCGTCTCTGGGGCCAACGTCCTGACTTTC. The whole variable domain, filled in from reference TRBV28 and TRBJ2-6, reads DVKVTQSSRYLVKRTGEKVFLECVQDMDHENMFWYRQDPGLGLRLIYFSYDVKMKEKGDIPEGYSVSREKKERFSLILESASTNQTSMYLCASSPPVSGANVLTFGAGSRLTVL.

V is TRBV7-2 and J is TRBJ1-1; D gene uncertain. In germline, CDR1 is SGHTA, CDR2 FQGNSA. Trimming removed 3 bases at V and 11 bases at J, with 19 bases between. The CDR3 spans 14 residues. Here the CDR3 DNA reads TGTGCCAGCAGCTTCGGCCGACCCCCAATAGGGGCTTTCTTT. Translated, it gives CASSFGRPPIGAFF.

This clonotype was counted only a few times. The gene calls are TRBV6-5 and TRBJ2-5; 9 bases fit TRBD1. The CDR3 totals 14 residues. V lost 0 bases and J lost 7; bases outside the gene matches: 3. Germline V gene data show CDR1 as MNHEY and CDR2 as SVGAGI. CDR3: CASSYSGDRVTQYF. The CDR3 DNA reads TGTGCCAGCAGTTACTCTGGGGACAGGGTGACCCAGTACTTC.

CDR3 protein: CASSRGPVSEVNTEAFF. CDR3 nucleotides: TGTGCCTCCTCCCGGGGCCCGGTGAGCGAGGTGAACACTGAAGCTTTCTTT. The J gene is TRBJ1-1, the V gene TRBV3-1, with D perhaps TRBD1 (5 bases). The CDR3 extends over 17 amino acids. Trimming removed 11 bases at V and 0 bases at J, with 25 bases between. Germline CDR1 LGHDT, CDR2 YNNKEL (reference sequence). Based on the CDR3 plus reference TRBV3-1 and TRBJ1-1, the full variable domain is DTAVSQTPKYLVTQMGNDKSIKCEQNLGHDTMYWYKQDSKKFLKIMFSYNNKELIINETVPNRFSPKSPDKAHLNLHINSLELGDSAVYFCASSRGPVSEVNTEAFFGQGTRLTVV.

The chain has TRBV11-1 and TRBJ2-1; tentative D call: TRBD2 (6 bases). Germline V gene sequence: CDR1 SGHAT, CDR2 FQDESV (reference sequence). The CDR3 is made up of 13 amino acids. V lost 5 bases and J 6 bases, leaving 11 bases between the germline ends. CDR3 nucleotides: TGTGCCAGCAGCACCACTAGCCCCAATGAGCAGTTCTTC. Amino acid sequence: CASSTTSPNEQFF.

The V gene is TRBV14, the J gene TRBJ2-7; D call uncertain. Germline V gene lookup returns CDR1 SGHDN and CDR2 FVKESK. The CDR3 is 13 residues long. The germline V and J ends were trimmed by 4 bases and 3 bases, with 10 bases remaining between them. Here the CDR3 reads CASSPFGFYEQYF. Here the CDR3 DNA reads TGTGCCAGCAGCCCCTTTGGATTCTACGAGCAGTACTTC. The whole variable domain, remainder taken from reference TRBV14 and TRBJ2-7, is EAGVTQFPSHSVIEKGQTVTLRCDPISGHDNLYWYRRVMGKEIKFLLHFVKESKQDESGMPNNRFLAERTGGTYSTLKVQPAELEDSGVYFCASSPFGFYEQYFGPGTRLTVT.

This chain joins TRBV29-1 and TRBJ2-1; D may be TRBD1 or TRBD2 (7 bases each). Trimming shortened V by 6 bases and J by 1 base, and 16 bases separated the two germline ends. Germline V gene sequence: CDR1 SQVTM, CDR2 ANQGSEA. This CDR3 is 15 amino acids long. CDR3 sequence: CSVAAGQLSYNEQFF. The DNA for the CDR3 is TGCAGCGTCGCAGCGGGACAGCTTTCCTACAATGAGCAGTTCTTC.

A few counts support this clonotype. J is TRBJ2-2 and V is TRBV4-3, with unresolved D. Germline V gene sequence: CDR1 LGHNA, CDR2 YSLEER. The CDR3 runs to 14 residues. V gave up 5 bases and J gave up 4 bases, with 11 bases separating them. The CDR3 region has the DNA TGCGCCAGCAGCGGGTATTGGGTCACCGGGGAGCTGTTTTTT. Its translation: CASSGYWVTGELFF.

This clonotype was observed at least ten times. V is TRBV7-2 and J is TRBJ2-1, with D hard to call. This CDR3 region has 12 residues. Germline V gives CDR1 SGHTA, CDR2 FQGNSA. V was trimmed by 5 bases and J by 9 bases, leaving 11 bases between them. CDR3: CASSRVVREQFF. CDR3 bases: TGTGCCAGCAGCCGGGTAGTTCGTGAGCAGTTCTTC.

This chain joins TRBV7-2 and TRBJ2-3, with D maybe TRBD1 (7 bases). Germline CDR1 is SGHTA and CDR2 is FQGNSA. CDR3 size: 15 residues. V was pared by 6 bases and J by 4 bases, with 17 bases between. In nucleotides, the CDR3 is TGTGCCAGCAGGTCTGGCGGGACAGTTGCAGATACGCAGTATTTT. This encodes CASRSGGTVADTQYF.

The chain combines TRBV20-1 with TRBJ2-5; 14 bases agree with TRBD2. V lost 6 bases to trimming and J lost 5 bases; unmatched junction nucleotides: 8. Germline CDR1 is DFQATT and CDR2 is SNEGSKA (reference sequence). The CDR3 contains 15 residues. The CDR3 region is CSAGTSGRIGETQYF. The CDR3 coding sequence is TGCAGTGCGGGGACTAGCGGGAGAATAGGGGAGACCCAGTACTTC.

This clonotype has more than one count but fewer than ten. The chain uses TRBV28 and TRBJ2-7, with D perhaps matching TRBD1 (6 bases). V gave up 6 bases and J gave up 6 bases, with 15 bases separating them. The germline CDR1 and CDR2 sequences are MDHEN and SYDVKM. This CDR3 has 13 amino acids. CDR3 region: CASSPTTGLEQYF. In nucleotides, the CDR3 is TGTGCCAGCAGCCCCACCACAGGGCTCGAGCAGTACTTC. Filled out from reference TRBV28 and TRBJ2-7, the complete variable domain reads DVKVTQSSRYLVKRTGEKVFLECVQDMDHENMFWYRQDPGLGLRLIYFSYDVKMKEKGDIPEGYSVSREKKERFSLILESASTNQTSMYLCASSPTTGLEQYFGPGTRLTVT.

This clonotype is labeled as medium-sized. This sequence joins TRBV27 and TRBJ2-5; 11 bases agree with TRBD2. Germline trimming cut 0 bases from V and 5 bases from J; bases unmatched to any gene: 8. The CDR3 runs to 17 residues. Looked up from germline, CDR1 is MNHEY and CDR2 is SMNVEV (reference sequence). CDR3 DNA: TGTGCCAGCAGTTTATCGAGGACTAGCGGGCACAAGGAGACCCAGTACTTC. Its translation: CASSLSRTSGHKETQYF.

This clonotype was found many times. This chain joins TRBV6-5 and TRBJ2-1; 7 nucleotides line up with TRBD2. V lost 8 bases, J lost 3 bases, and 1 base stayed unmatched. The CDR3 sequence is 12 residues long. CDR1 and CDR2 from the germline V gene are MNHEY and SVGAGI. The DNA of the CDR3 is TGTGCCAGCCGGGACTACTACAATGAGCAGTTCTTC. It encodes CASRDYYNEQFF.

This clonotype appeared many times. The J gene is TRBJ2-3, the V gene TRBV7-9, with D possibly being TRBD2 (6 bases). Germline CDR1 SEHNR, CDR2 FQNEAQ (reference sequence). Deletions cut 5 bases from V and 1 base from J, with 16 bases between. This CDR3 spans 16 amino acids. CDR3 amino acids: CASSQSAGKGTDTQYF. The CDR3 DNA reads as TGTGCCAGCAGCCAATCCGCGGGAAAGGGCACAGATACGCAGTATTTT.